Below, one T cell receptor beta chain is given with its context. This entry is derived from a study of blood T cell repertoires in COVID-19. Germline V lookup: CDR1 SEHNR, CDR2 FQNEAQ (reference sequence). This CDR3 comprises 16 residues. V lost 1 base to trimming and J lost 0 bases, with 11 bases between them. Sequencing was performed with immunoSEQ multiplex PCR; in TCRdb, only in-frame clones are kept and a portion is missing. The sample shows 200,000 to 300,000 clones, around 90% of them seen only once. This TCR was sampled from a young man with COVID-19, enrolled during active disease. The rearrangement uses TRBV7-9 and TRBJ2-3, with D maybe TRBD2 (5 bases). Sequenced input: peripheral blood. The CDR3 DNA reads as TGTGCCAGCAGCTTAGTCAGGAGGCTAAGCACAGATACGCAGTATTTT. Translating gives CASSLVRRLSTDTQYF. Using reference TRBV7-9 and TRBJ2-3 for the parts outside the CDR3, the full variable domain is DTGVSQNPRHKITKRGQNVTFRCDPISEHNRLYWYRQTLGQGPEFLTYFQNEAQLEKSRLLSDRFSAERPKGSFSTLEIQRTEQGDSAMYLCASSLVRRLSTDTQYFGPGTRLTVL.